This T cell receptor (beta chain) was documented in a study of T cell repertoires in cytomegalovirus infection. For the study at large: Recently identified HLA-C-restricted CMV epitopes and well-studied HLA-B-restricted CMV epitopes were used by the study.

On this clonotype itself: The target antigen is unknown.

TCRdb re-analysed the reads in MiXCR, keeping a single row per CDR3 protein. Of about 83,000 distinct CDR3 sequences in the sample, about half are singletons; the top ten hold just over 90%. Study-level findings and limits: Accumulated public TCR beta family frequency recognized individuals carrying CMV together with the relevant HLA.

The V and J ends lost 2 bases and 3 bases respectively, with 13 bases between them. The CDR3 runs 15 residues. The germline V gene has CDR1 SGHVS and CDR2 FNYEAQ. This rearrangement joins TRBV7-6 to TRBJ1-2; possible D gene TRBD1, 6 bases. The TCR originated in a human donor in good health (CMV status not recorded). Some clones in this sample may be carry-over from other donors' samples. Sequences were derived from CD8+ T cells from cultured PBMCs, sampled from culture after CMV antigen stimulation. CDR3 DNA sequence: TGTGCCAGCAGCTTAAGAGGGGAGGGGGACTATGGCTACACCTTC. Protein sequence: CASSLRGEGDYGYTF.